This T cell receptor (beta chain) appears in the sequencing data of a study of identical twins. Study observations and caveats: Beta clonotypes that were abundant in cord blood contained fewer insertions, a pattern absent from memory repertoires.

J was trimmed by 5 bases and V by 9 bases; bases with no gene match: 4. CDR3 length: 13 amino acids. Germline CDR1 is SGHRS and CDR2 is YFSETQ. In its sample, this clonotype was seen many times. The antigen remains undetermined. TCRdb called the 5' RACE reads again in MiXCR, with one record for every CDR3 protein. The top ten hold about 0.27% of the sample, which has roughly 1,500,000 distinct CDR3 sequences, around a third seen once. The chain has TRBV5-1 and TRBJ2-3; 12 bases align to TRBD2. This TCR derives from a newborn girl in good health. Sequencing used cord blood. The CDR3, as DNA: TGCGCCATTCGACTAGCGGGAGAAGATACGCAGTATTTT. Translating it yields CAIRLAGEDTQYF.